This TCR beta chain came from a study of T-cell memory formation after mild COVID-19. Looking at the study overall: Among the donors, TCR clusters were largely specific to each donor.

It was 5'RACE with constant-segment primers that produced the TCR alpha and TCR beta cDNA libraries, which carried sample barcodes and UMIs. TCRdb used MiXCR to reprocess the 5' RACE reads, holding one entry per CDR3 protein. The data hold 130,000 to 150,000 distinct CDR3 sequences, with less than 20% observed a single time. This CDR3 is 16 amino acids long. V shed 4 bases and J 6 bases; nucleotides not matched to a gene: 13. As concerns this clonotype: Antigen: not known.

Study-wide points: A balance of CD4 and CD8 characterized clones contracting day 15 to 85, whereas later expanders leaned CD4+.

Input material: PBMCs or a T cell subset sorted from them (not recorded which). The sequence derives from an adult woman who had mild COVID-19 (a few samples of this study predate the infection). Cell type and time point are not known. The V call is TRBV12-3 or TRBV12-4, the J call TRBJ2-7; 9 positions agree with TRBD2. Written as DNA, the CDR3 is TGTGCCAGCAGTTCAAACCGACTAGCGGTGGGGGCCGAGCAGTACTTC. It codes for CASSSNRLAVGAEQYF.